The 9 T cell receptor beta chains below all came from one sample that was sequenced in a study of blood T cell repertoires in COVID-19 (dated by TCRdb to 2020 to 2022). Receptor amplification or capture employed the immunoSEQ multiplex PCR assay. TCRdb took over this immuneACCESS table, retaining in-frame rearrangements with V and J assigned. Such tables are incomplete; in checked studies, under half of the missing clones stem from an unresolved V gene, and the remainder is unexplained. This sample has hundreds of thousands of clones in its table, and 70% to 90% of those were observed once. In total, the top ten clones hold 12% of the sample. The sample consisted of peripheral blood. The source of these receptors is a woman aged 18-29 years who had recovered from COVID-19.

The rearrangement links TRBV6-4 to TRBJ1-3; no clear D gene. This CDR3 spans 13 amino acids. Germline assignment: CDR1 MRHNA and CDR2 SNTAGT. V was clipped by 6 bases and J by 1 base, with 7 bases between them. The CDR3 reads CASSLISGNTIYF. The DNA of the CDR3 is TGTGCCAGCAGCCTAATATCTGGAAACACCATATATTTT.

For the CDR3, the DNA is TGCGCCAGCAGCTTTTCTAGCGGGAGTTCCTACGAGCAGTACTTC. This gives the protein CASSFSSGSSYEQYF. The rearrangement joins TRBV5-1 to TRBJ2-7; 10 bases map to TRBD2. CDR3 length equals 15 residues. Germline V gene lookup returns CDR1 SGHRS and CDR2 YFSETQ. Losses at the gene ends were 2 bases for V and 1 base for J; bases not matched to a gene: 3. Filled out from reference TRBV5-1 and TRBJ2-7, the complete variable domain reads KAGVTQTPRYLIKTRGQQVTLSCSPISGHRSVSWYQQTPGQGLQFLFEYFSETQRNKGNFPGRFSGRQFSNSRSEMNVSTLELGDSALYLCASSFSSGSSYEQYFGPGTRLTVT.

CDR3 residues: CASSQDSRQGNEQFF. As DNA, the CDR3 is TGCGCCAGCAGCCAAGATTCGCGCCAGGGCAATGAGCAGTTCTTC. The chain couples TRBV4-3 to TRBJ2-1, with D tentatively TRBD1 (5 bases). The CDR3 has 15 amino acids. With 0 bases removed from V and 6 bases from J, the gap between germline ends came to 12 bases. CDR1 is LGHNA and CDR2 is YSLEER in the germline V gene.

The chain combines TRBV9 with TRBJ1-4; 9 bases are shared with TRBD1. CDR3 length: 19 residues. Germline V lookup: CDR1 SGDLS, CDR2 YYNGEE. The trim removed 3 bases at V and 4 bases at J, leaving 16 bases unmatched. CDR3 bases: TGTGCCAGCAGCGCCACACAGGGGGCCCCGAATACCCTTAATGAAAAACTGTTTTTT. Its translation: CASSATQGAPNTLNEKLFF.

CDR3 in amino acids: CASSEMENHNEQFF. CDR3 DNA sequence: TGCGCCAGCAGTGAGATGGAGAACCACAATGAGCAGTTCTTC. The V and J genes are TRBV10-1 and TRBJ2-1; D remains unclear. V was cut by 2 bases and J by 5 bases, with 10 bases left in between. The CDR3 length is 14 residues. Looked up from germline, CDR1 is WNHNN and CDR2 is SYGVQD (reference sequence).

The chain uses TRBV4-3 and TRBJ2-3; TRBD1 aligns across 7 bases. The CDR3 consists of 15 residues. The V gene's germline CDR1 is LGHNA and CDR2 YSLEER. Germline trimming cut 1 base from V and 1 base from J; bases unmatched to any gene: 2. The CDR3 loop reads CASSQGQGGTDTQYF. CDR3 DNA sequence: TGCGCCAGCAGCCAAGGACAGGGCGGCACAGATACGCAGTATTTT.

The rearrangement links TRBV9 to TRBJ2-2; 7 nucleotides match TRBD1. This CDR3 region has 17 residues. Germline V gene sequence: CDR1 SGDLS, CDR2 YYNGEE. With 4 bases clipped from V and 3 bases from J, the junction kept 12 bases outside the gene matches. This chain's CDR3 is CASSPRTGVGDTGELFF. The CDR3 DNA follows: TGTGCCAGCAGCCCACGAACAGGGGTTGGAGACACCGGGGAGCTGTTTTTT.

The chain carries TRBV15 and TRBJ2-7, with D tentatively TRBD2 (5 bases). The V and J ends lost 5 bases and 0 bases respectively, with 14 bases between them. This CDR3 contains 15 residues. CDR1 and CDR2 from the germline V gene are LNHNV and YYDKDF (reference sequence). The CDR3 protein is CATSVIRTVSYEQYF. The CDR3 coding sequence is TGTGCCACCAGCGTAATCAGGACTGTCTCCTACGAGCAGTACTTC.

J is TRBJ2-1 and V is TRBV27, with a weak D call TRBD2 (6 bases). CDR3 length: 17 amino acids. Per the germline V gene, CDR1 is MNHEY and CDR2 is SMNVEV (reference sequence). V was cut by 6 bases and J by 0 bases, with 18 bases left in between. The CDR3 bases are TGTGCCAGCAGCCCCGGGACGTGGAGGGGCTCCTACAATGAGCAGTTCTTC. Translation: CASSPGTWRGSYNEQFF.